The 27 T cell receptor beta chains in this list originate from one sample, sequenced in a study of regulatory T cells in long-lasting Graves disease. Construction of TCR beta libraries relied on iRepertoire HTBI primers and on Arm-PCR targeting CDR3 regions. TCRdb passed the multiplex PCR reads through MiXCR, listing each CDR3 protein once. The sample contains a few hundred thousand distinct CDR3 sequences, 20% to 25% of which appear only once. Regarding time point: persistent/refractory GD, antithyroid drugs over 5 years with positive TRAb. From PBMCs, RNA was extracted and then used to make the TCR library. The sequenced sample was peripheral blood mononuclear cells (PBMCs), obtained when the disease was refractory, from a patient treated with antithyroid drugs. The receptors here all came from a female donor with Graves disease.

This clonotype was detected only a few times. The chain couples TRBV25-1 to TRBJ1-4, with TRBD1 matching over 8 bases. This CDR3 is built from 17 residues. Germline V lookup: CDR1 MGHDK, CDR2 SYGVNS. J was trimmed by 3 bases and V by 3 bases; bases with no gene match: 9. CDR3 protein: CASSDSAQGAANEKLFF. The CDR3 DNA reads TGTGCCAGCAGTGACTCTGCTCAGGGGGCTGCTAATGAAAAACTGTTTTTT.

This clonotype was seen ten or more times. In DNA, the CDR3 is TGTGCCAGCACCCTAGCGGGGGATACCTACGAGCAGTACTTC. This codes for CASTLAGDTYEQYF. The rearrangement uses TRBV2 and TRBJ2-7, with TRBD2 matching 10 bases. Germline assignment: CDR1 SNHLY and CDR2 FYNNEI. The junction had 5 bases not matched to a gene; V was cut back by 7 bases and J by 2 bases. The CDR3 contains 14 residues.

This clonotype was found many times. The CDR3 region has the DNA TGTGCCAGCAGTTTCCCTCAGGGAGGGATAATTAATTCACCCCTCCACTTT. It yields the protein CASSFPQGGIINSPLHF. This rearrangement joins TRBV28 to TRBJ1-6, with D tentatively TRBD1 (5 bases). Germline lookup yields CDR1 MDHEN and CDR2 SYDVKM. The CDR3 is made up of 17 amino acids. V gave up 3 bases and J gave up 6 bases, with 18 bases separating them.

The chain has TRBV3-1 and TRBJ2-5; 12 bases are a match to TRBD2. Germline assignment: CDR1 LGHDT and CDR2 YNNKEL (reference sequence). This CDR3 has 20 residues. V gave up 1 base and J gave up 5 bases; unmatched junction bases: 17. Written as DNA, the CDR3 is TGTGCCAGCAGCCAAGTCCGCTCCCCTAGCGGGAGGGCAGTGGAGGAGACCCAGTACTTC. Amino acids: CASSQVRSPSGRAVEETQYF.

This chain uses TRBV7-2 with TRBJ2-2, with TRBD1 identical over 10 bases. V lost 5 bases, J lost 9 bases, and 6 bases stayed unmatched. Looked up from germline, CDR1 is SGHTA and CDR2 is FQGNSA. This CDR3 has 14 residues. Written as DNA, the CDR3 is TGTGCCAGCAGCCCTTGGACAGGGGGGAGGGAGCTGTTTTTT. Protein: CASSPWTGGRELFF.

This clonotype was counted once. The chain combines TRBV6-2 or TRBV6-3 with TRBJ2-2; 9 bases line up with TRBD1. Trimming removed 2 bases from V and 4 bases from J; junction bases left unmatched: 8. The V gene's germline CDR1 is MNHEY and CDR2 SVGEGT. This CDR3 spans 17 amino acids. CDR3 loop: CASSYTGQGSGTGELFF. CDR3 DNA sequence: TGTGCCAGCAGTTACACCGGACAGGGGAGCGGCACCGGGGAGCTGTTTTTT.

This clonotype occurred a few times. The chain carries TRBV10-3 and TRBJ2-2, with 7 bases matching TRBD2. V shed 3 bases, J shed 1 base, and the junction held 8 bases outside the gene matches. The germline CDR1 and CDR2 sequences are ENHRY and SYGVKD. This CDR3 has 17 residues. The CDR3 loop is CAISDLSSGQNTGELFF. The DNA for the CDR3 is TGTGCCATCAGTGATCTTAGTAGCGGGCAGAACACCGGGGAGCTGTTTTTT.

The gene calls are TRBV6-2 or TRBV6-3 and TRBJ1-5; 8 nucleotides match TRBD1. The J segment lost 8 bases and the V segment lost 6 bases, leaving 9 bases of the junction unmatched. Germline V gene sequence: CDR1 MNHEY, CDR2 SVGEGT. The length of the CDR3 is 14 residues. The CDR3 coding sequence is TGTGCCAGCAGAAAAAGACAGGGGTGGAAGCCCCAGCATTTT. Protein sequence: CASRKRQGWKPQHF.

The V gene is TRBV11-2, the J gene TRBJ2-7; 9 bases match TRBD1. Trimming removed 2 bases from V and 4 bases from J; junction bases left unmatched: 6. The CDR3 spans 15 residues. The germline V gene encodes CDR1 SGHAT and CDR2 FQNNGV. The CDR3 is CASSLFVGQGYEQYF. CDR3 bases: TGTGCCAGCAGCTTATTCGTGGGACAGGGTTACGAGCAGTACTTC.

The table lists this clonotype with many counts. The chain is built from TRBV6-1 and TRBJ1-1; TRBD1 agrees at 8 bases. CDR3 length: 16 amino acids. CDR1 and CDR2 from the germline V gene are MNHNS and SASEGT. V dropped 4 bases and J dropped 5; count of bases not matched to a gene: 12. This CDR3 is CASSAHFAGGATEAFF. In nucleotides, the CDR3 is TGTGCCAGCAGTGCCCACTTTGCAGGGGGCGCGACTGAAGCTTTCTTT.

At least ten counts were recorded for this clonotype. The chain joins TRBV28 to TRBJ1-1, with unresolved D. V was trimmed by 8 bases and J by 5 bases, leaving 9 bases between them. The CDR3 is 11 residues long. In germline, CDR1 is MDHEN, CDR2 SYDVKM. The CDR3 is CASAIYTEAFF. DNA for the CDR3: TGTGCCAGCGCGATCTATACTGAAGCTTTCTTT.

The DNA of the CDR3 is TGTGCCAGCAGCCTTGGACAGTTTGAAGCTTTCTTT. Translating it yields CASSLGQFEAFF. V usage is TRBV3-1 and J usage is TRBJ1-1; D might be TRBD1 (6 bases). Germline values: CDR1 LGHDT, CDR2 YNNKEL (reference sequence). The CDR3 covers 12 residues. Trimming took 4 bases from V and 7 from J, leaving 10 bases between them.

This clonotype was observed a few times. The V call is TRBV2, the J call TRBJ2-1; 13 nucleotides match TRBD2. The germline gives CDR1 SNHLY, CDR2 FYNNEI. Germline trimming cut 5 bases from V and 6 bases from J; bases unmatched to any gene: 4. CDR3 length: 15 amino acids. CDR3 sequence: CASSTRLAGGNEQFF. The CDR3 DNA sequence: TGTGCCAGCAGTACCCGACTAGCGGGAGGCAATGAGCAGTTCTTC.

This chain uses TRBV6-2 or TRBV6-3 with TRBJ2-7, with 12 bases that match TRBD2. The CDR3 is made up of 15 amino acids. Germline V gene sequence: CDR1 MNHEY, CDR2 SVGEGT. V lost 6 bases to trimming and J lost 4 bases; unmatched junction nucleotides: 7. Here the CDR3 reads CASSQLAGGRYEQYF. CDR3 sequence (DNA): TGTGCCAGCAGCCAACTAGCGGGAGGTCGGTACGAGCAGTACTTC.

CDR3 nucleotides: TGCGCCAGCAGCTGGGAGCCCGAGGGTGAGCAGTACTTC. Protein product: CASSWEPEGEQYF. V is TRBV5-1 and J is TRBJ2-7, with TRBD2 as a possible D gene (5 bases). There are 13 residues in the CDR3. Germline V gene lookup returns CDR1 SGHRS and CDR2 YFSETQ. The V gene lost 3 bases and the J gene lost 7 bases, with 14 bases spanning the gap.

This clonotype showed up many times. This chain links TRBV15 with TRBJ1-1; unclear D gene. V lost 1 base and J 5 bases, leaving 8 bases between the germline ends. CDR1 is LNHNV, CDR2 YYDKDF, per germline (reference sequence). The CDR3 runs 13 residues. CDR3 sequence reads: CATSRVMGTEAFF. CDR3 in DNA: TGTGCCACCAGCAGAGTGATGGGGACTGAAGCTTTCTTT. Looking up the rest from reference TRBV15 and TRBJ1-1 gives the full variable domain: DAMVIQNPRYQVTQFGKPVTLSCSQTLNHNVMYWYQQKSSQAPKLLFHYYDKDFNNEADTPDNFQSRRPNTSFCFLDIRSPGLGDTAMYLCATSRVMGTEAFFGQGTRLTVV.

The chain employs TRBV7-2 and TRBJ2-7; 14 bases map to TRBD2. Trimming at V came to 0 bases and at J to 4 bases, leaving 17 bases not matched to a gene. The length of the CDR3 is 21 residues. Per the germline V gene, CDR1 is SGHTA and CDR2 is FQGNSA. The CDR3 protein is CASSLAVGTSGRSGLVYEQYF. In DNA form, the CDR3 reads TGTGCCAGCAGCTTAGCGGTGGGGACTAGCGGGAGATCCGGACTCGTATACGAGCAGTACTTC.

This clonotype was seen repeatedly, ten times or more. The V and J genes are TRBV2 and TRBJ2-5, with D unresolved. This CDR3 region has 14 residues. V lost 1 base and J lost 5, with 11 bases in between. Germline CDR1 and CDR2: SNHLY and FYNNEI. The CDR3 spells CASSEDIARETQYF. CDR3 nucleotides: TGTGCCAGCAGTGAAGATATAGCAAGGGAGACCCAGTACTTC. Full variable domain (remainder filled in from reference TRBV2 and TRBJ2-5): EPEVTQTPSHQVTQMGQEVILRCVPISNHLYFYWYRQILGQKVEFLVSFYNNEISEKSEIFDDQFSVERPDGSNFTLKIRSTKLEDSAMYFCASSEDIARETQYFGPGTRLLVL.

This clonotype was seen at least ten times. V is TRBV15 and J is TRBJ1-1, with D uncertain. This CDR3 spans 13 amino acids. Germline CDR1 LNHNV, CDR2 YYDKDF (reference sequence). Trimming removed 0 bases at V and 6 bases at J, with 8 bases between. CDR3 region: CATSRDQDAEAFF. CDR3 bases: TGTGCCACCAGCAGAGATCAAGACGCTGAAGCTTTCTTT.

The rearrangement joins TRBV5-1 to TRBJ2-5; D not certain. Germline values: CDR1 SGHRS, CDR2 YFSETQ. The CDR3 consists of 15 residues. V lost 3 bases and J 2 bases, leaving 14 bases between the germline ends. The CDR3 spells CASSSQPGQQETQYF. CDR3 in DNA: TGCGCCAGCAGCTCTCAACCTGGGCAGCAAGAGACCCAGTACTTC.

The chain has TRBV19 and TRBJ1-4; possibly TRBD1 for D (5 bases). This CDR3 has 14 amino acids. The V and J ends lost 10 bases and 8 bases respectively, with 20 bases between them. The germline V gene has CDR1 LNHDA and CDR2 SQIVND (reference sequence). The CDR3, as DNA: TGTGCCACCCGCCGGGGCCCCGGGGAAGAAAAACTGTTTTTT. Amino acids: CATRRGPGEEKLFF.

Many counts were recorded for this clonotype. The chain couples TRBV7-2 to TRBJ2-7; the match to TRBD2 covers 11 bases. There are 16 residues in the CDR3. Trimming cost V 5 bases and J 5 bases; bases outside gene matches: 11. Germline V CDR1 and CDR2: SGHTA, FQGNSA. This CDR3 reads CASSPQLAGGGNEQYF. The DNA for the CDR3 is TGTGCCAGCAGCCCACAGCTAGCGGGAGGTGGGAACGAGCAGTACTTC.

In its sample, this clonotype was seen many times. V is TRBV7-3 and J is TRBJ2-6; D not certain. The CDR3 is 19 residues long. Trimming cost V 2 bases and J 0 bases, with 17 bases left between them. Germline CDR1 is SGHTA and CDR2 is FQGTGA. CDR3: CASSLFSVAPGSGANVLTF. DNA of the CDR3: TGTGCCAGCAGCTTATTCAGCGTGGCACCCGGCTCTGGGGCCAACGTCCTGACTTTC. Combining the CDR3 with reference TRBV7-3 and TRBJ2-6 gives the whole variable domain GAGVSQTPSNKVTEKGKYVELRCDPISGHTALYWYRQSLGQGPEFLIYFQGTGAADDSGLPNDRFFAVRPEGSVSTLKIQRTERGDSAVYLCASSLFSVAPGSGANVLTFGAGSRLTVL.

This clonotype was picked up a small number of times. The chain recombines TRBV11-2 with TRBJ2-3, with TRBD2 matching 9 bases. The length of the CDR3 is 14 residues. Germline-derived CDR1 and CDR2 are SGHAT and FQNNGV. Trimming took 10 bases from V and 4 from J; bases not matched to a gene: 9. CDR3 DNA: TGTGCCACCAAGATAGCGGGAGTAGCAGATACGCAGTATTTT. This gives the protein CATKIAGVADTQYF.

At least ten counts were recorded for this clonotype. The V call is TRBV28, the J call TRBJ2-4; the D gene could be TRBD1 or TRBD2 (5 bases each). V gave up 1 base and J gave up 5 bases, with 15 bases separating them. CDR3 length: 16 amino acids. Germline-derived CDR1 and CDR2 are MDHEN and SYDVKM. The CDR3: CASSLSLLGDENIQYF. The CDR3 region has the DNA TGTGCCAGCAGTTTATCGTTACTGGGGGACGAAAACATTCAGTACTTC.

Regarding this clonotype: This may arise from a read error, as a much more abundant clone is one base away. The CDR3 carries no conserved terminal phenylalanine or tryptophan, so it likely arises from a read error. CDR3 DNA sequence: TGCAGTGCCCGACCGGGACTAGCGGGAGTCAATGAGCAGTTCCTC. Its translation: CSARPGLAGVNEQFL. The gene calls are TRBV20-1 and TRBJ2-1; 14 positions agree with TRBD2. The CDR3 runs to 15 residues. V trimming: 6 bases; J trimming: 6 bases; junction bases outside the gene matches: 7. Germline-derived CDR1 and CDR2 are DFQATT and SNEGSKA (reference sequence).

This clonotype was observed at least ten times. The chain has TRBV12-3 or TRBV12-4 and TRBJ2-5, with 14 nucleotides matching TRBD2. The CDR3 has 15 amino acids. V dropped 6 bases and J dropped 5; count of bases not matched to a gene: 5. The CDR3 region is CASSRLAGGIETQYF. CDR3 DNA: TGTGCCAGCAGCAGACTAGCGGGAGGGATCGAGACCCAGTACTTC.